The 27 T cell receptor beta chains below all came from one sample that was sequenced in a study of control samples from healthy donors and cancer patients. Repertoires were generated with immunoSEQ multiplex PCR, while TCRdb's copy carries only in-frame clones and drops some. The sample gives approximately 85,000 clones, 70% to 90% of which show up once; 7.5% to 8% is in the top ten. Sequencing was done on a sample of blood. The receptor source for this set is a woman aged 60-70 years in good health.

The rearrangement links TRBV7-9 to TRBJ1-4, with D possibly TRBD1 on 5 matching bases. The CDR3 runs 14 residues. V was clipped by 2 bases and J by 8 bases, with 12 bases between them. Germline lookup yields CDR1 SEHNR and CDR2 FQNEAQ (reference sequence). The DNA of the CDR3 is TGTGCCAGCAGCTTAAGGCAGGGAGGGGAAAAACTGTTTTTT. As protein: CASSLRQGGEKLFF.

The chain joins TRBV5-1 to TRBJ2-2; weak D call: TRBD2 (5 bases). V shed 4 bases and J shed 5 bases, with 12 bases lying between them. The CDR3 spans 14 residues. CDR1 and CDR2 (germline): SGHRS, YFSETQ. CDR3 in amino acids: CASSLRTPTGELFF. The CDR3 DNA reads as TGCGCCAGCAGCCTTCGGACTCCGACCGGGGAGCTGTTTTTT.

This clone was seen a single time. The chain is built from TRBV19 and TRBJ1-3, with TRBD1 matching over 11 bases. Per germline, CDR1 LNHDA and CDR2 SQIVND (reference sequence). This CDR3 comprises 13 residues. J gave up 4 bases and V 8 bases, and 1 base lay outside the gene matches. The chain's CDR3 is CASRTGGGNTIYF. Written as DNA, the CDR3 is TGTGCCAGTCGGACAGGGGGCGGAAACACCATATATTTT.

This clone has just one count. V is TRBV11-2 and J is TRBJ2-2; 9 positions match TRBD1. Trimming removed 6 bases from V and 7 bases from J; junction bases left unmatched: 9. Germline V CDR1 and CDR2: SGHAT, FQNNGV. The CDR3 loop spans 15 amino acids. This chain's CDR3 is CASSSDRGLGGELFF. The CDR3 DNA reads as TGTGCCAGCAGTTCGGACAGGGGATTGGGCGGGGAGCTGTTTTTT.

V gene TRBV6-5 combines with J gene TRBJ1-6; a possible D gene is TRBD1 (5 bases). The germline V gene has CDR1 MNHEY and CDR2 SVGAGI. The CDR3 loop spans 16 amino acids. The germline V and J ends were trimmed by 4 bases and 0 bases, with 10 bases remaining between them. The CDR3, as DNA: TGTGCCAGCAGTTGGGGGAGCAGCTCCTATAATTCACCCCTCCACTTT. As protein: CASSWGSSSYNSPLHF.

This clone has just a few counts. The chain uses TRBV30 and TRBJ1-3; D unresolved. CDR1 and CDR2 from the germline V gene are GTSNPN and SVGIG (reference sequence). The CDR3 covers 13 residues. Deletions cut 0 bases from V and 8 bases from J, with 11 bases between. The CDR3 here is CAWSVPAGDTIYF. The CDR3 bases are TGTGCCTGGAGTGTACCCGCCGGGGACACCATATATTTT.

The CDR3 DNA reads as TGTGCCAGCAGCTTTCTTGGGTCCTCTGGAAACACCATATATTTT. Amino acids: CASSFLGSSGNTIYF. The rearrangement uses TRBV5-6 and TRBJ1-3; D is undetermined. CDR1 is SGHDT, CDR2 YYEEEE, per germline. The CDR3 totals 15 residues. V was trimmed by 2 bases and J by 0 bases, leaving 9 bases between them.

The genes are TRBV5-1 and TRBJ1-4; D may be TRBD1 (6 bases). CDR3 length: 14 residues. Germline lookup yields CDR1 SGHRS and CDR2 YFSETQ. Trimming cost V 3 bases and J 8 bases, with 14 bases left between them. This chain's CDR3 is CASSSRGGGEKLFF. The CDR3, as DNA: TGCGCCAGCAGCTCTAGGGGGGGAGGAGAAAAACTGTTTTTT.

This rearrangement joins TRBV28 to TRBJ2-3, with 16 nucleotides matching TRBD2. V gave up 4 bases and J gave up 2 bases; unmatched junction bases: 3. There are 17 residues in the CDR3. The germline V gene encodes CDR1 MDHEN and CDR2 SYDVKM. The chain's CDR3 is CASSSGTSGRVTDTQYF. The DNA of the CDR3 is TGTGCCAGCAGTTCCGGGACTAGCGGGAGGGTCACAGATACGCAGTATTTT.

CDR3 region: CASSFYGANVLTF. The CDR3 DNA sequence: TGTGCCAGCAGTTTTTATGGGGCCAACGTCCTGACTTTC. The V gene is TRBV2, the J gene TRBJ2-6; D is ambiguous. Germline V gene data show CDR1 as SNHLY and CDR2 as FYNNEI. Between the trimmed V and J ends, which lost 5 bases and 3 bases, there was a span of 5 bases. The CDR3 totals 13 residues.

This clone has only one observation. The chain employs TRBV10-2 and TRBJ2-1; D gene uncertain. Looked up from germline, CDR1 is WSHSY and CDR2 is SAAADI. V lost 2 bases and J lost 8, with 10 bases in between. CDR3 length: 13 residues. The CDR3 region has the DNA TGCGCCAGCAGTGAGGGGCCTGGGGATGAGCAGTTCTTC. Translating it yields CASSEGPGDEQFF.

This clone came up once. The CDR3 nucleotides read TGTGCCAGCAGCTCCCCCCGGGAGGGTCCCGGGGAGCTGTTTTTT. It specifies CASSSPREGPGELFF. The chain carries TRBV7-9 and TRBJ2-2; the match to TRBD2 covers 8 bases. Germline values: CDR1 SEHNR, CDR2 FQNEAQ (reference sequence). V shed 4 bases and J 6 bases; nucleotides not matched to a gene: 7. The CDR3 is 15 amino acids.

Comments on this clone: The sample carries other DNA sequences with the same CDR3. This rearrangement joins TRBV5-1 to TRBJ2-2; 10 bases line up with TRBD1. CDR1 SGHRS and CDR2 YFSETQ come from the germline V gene. The CDR3 is 15 amino acids. Germline trimming cut 4 bases from V and 5 bases from J; bases unmatched to any gene: 5. CDR3 amino acids: CASSLGTGVTGELFF. The CDR3 DNA reads TGCGCCAGCAGCCTCGGGACAGGGGTGACCGGGGAGCTGTTTTTT. Full variable domain (missing parts from reference TRBV5-1 and TRBJ2-2): KAGVTQTPRYLIKTRGQQVTLSCSPISGHRSVSWYQQTPGQGLQFLFEYFSETQRNKGNFPGRFSGRQFSNSRSEMNVSTLELGDSALYLCASSLGTGVTGELFFGEGSRLTVL.

The chain employs TRBV19 and TRBJ2-7; the D gene is possibly TRBD1 (6 bases). The CDR3 runs 14 residues. Germline loops: CDR1 LNHDA, CDR2 SQIVND (reference sequence). The V end lost 3 bases, the J end lost 0 bases, and 9 bases lay between the germline ends. In DNA form, the CDR3 reads TGTGCCAGTAGTATCCGGACAGACTCCTACGAGCAGTACTTC. This sequence encodes CASSIRTDSYEQYF.

CDR3: CASSLEEGRNSPLHF. CDR3 coding DNA: TGTGCCAGCAGCTTGGAGGAGGGACGCAATTCACCCCTCCACTTT. This rearrangement joins TRBV5-4 to TRBJ1-6, with D possibly being TRBD1 (5 bases). V was shortened by 0 bases and J by 7 bases, with 11 bases between the two germline ends. There are 15 residues in the CDR3. Per the germline V gene, CDR1 is SGHNT and CDR2 is YYREEE (reference sequence).

The chain is built from TRBV10-3 and TRBJ2-3, with TRBD2 matching over 9 bases. Unmatched junction bases numbered 4, after V lost 2 bases and J lost 1 base. Germline V gene sequence: CDR1 ENHRY, CDR2 SYGVKD. There are 16 residues in the CDR3. The CDR3 protein is CAISERASGGTDTQYF. The CDR3 DNA is TGTGCCATCAGTGAGCGGGCTAGCGGGGGCACAGATACGCAGTATTTT.

This clone was found once. V gene TRBV18 combines with J gene TRBJ1-2, with TRBD1 identical over 10 bases. The CDR3 consists of 14 residues. Germline-derived CDR1 and CDR2 are KGHSH and LQKENI. Germline trimming cut 4 bases from V and 3 bases from J; bases unmatched to any gene: 2. For the CDR3, the DNA is TGTGCCAGCTCACTGGGGACAGGGGACTATGGCTACACCTTC. Its translation is CASSLGTGDYGYTF. Filled out from reference TRBV18 and TRBJ1-2, the complete variable domain reads NAGVMQNPRHLVRRRGQEARLRCSPMKGHSHVYWYRQLPEEGLKFMVYLQKENIIDESGMPKERFSAEFPKEGPSILRIQQVVRGDSAAYFCASSLGTGDYGYTFGSGTRLTVV.

V is TRBV11-2 and J is TRBJ2-1; unclear D gene. The V gene lost 2 bases and the J gene lost 0 bases, with 11 bases spanning the gap. Germline-derived CDR1 and CDR2 are SGHAT and FQNNGV. The CDR3 contains 16 residues. This CDR3 is CASSLKVSISYNEQFF. DNA of the CDR3: TGTGCCAGCAGCTTAAAGGTCAGCATCTCCTACAATGAGCAGTTCTTC.

This clone was detected once. This chain connects TRBV5-1 to TRBJ1-6; no clear D. Germline values: CDR1 SGHRS, CDR2 YFSETQ. Trimming took 0 bases from V and 8 from J, leaving 12 bases between them. The CDR3 length is 15 residues. As DNA, the CDR3 is TGCGCCAGCAGCTTGGAGGTGGCAGAGGATTCACCCCTCCACTTT. Its protein product is CASSLEVAEDSPLHF.

The genes are TRBV6-5 and TRBJ1-1; 8 bases are a match to TRBD1. With V trimmed by 7 bases and J by 3 bases, 4 bases remained unmatched. Germline loops: CDR1 MNHEY, CDR2 SVGAGI. The CDR3 consists of 13 residues. As DNA, the CDR3 is TGTGCCAGCATGGCGACAGGGGACACTGAAGCTTTCTTT. Protein: CASMATGDTEAFF.

The chain has TRBV28 and TRBJ2-3; the D is unclear. This CDR3 is built from 13 residues. Between the trimmed V and J ends, which lost 6 bases and 1 base, there was a span of 8 bases. Germline assignment: CDR1 MDHEN and CDR2 SYDVKM. CDR3 loop: CASRSRGTDTQYF. CDR3 nucleotide sequence: TGTGCCAGCAGATCTCGGGGCACAGATACGCAGTATTTT.

With regard to this clone: A far larger clone is just one base off, so this is likely a read error. This CDR3 is CASSFRGNYGYTF. The CDR3 nucleotides read TGTGCCAGCAGCTTCCGGGGGAACTATGGCTACACCTTC. V gene TRBV5-8 combines with J gene TRBJ1-2; D is perhaps TRBD1 (5 bases). Trimming removed 2 bases at V and 2 bases at J, with 7 bases between. From germline, CDR1 is SGHTS and CDR2 YDEGEE. The CDR3 covers 13 residues.

The chain is built from TRBV18 and TRBJ2-3, with a possible D match to TRBD2 (5 bases). Germline values: CDR1 KGHSH, CDR2 LQKENI. This CDR3 region has 15 residues. V lost 6 bases to trimming and J lost 0 bases, with 13 bases between them. For the CDR3, the DNA is TGTGCCAGCTCGTCAGCGGTAACTAGCACAGATACGCAGTATTTT. Protein product: CASSSAVTSTDTQYF. The variable domain in full, completed from reference TRBV18 and TRBJ2-3, reads NAGVMQNPRHLVRRRGQEARLRCSPMKGHSHVYWYRQLPEEGLKFMVYLQKENIIDESGMPKERFSAEFPKEGPSILRIQQVVRGDSAAYFCASSSAVTSTDTQYFGPGTRLTVL.

The chain combines TRBV2 with TRBJ1-4; 8 bases map to TRBD1. Per germline, CDR1 SNHLY and CDR2 FYNNEI. The ends lost 6 bases at V and 8 bases at J; junction bases unmatched: 8. The CDR3 consists of 14 residues. The CDR3 DNA reads TGTGCCAGCAGGCTACAGGGGGGCAGGGAAAAACTGTTTTTT. The encoded protein is CASRLQGGREKLFF.

The gene calls are TRBV6-6 and TRBJ2-2; D unclear. Germline lookup yields CDR1 MNHNY and CDR2 SVGAGI (reference sequence). CDR3 length equals 14 residues. V was pared by 5 bases and J by 2 bases, with 9 bases between. The CDR3 here is CASSPPTNTGELFF. The CDR3 bases are TGTGCCAGCAGTCCCCCCACCAACACCGGGGAGCTGTTTTTT.

The chain is built from TRBV5-1 and TRBJ1-2, with TRBD1 identical over 10 bases. Trimming cost V 3 bases and J 0 bases; bases outside gene matches: 8. The CDR3 is 17 residues long. CDR1 SGHRS and CDR2 YFSETQ come from the germline V gene. The CDR3 spells CASSSGTGVSTNYGYTF. CDR3 DNA: TGCGCCAGCAGCTCGGGGACAGGGGTGTCAACTAACTATGGCTACACCTTC. Complete variable domain (other parts from reference TRBV5-1 and TRBJ1-2): KAGVTQTPRYLIKTRGQQVTLSCSPISGHRSVSWYQQTPGQGLQFLFEYFSETQRNKGNFPGRFSGRQFSNSRSEMNVSTLELGDSALYLCASSSGTGVSTNYGYTFGSGTRLTVV.

This chain links TRBV7-8 with TRBJ2-1; D is perhaps TRBD1 or TRBD2 (5 bases each). This CDR3 has 15 residues. Germline V gives CDR1 SGHVS, CDR2 FQNEAQ. The ends were cut back, 5 bases at V and 2 bases at J, with 13 bases in the middle. The CDR3 region has the DNA TGTGCCAGCAGCCCCCGGGACGGGACCTACAATGAGCAGTTCTTC. This translates into CASSPRDGTYNEQFF.